A single T cell receptor (beta chain) is shown here with its context. Antigen: not known. Germline is not matched at one junction end, which may reflect a read error. MiXCR, applied by TCRdb to the reads, yields one record per CDR3 protein. The table includes fewer than 300,000 distinct CDR3 sequences, around 25% detected once. Germline V gives CDR1 MDHEN, CDR2 SYDVKM. This CDR3 region has 12 residues. The sample originates from a study of T cell repertoires in cytomegalovirus infection. Study details: Based on public TCR beta signatures, there were indications of CMV infection and of a matching HLA type. Study-level results: Cumulated frequencies of public TCR beta families served to identify carriers of CMV plus the relevant HLA.

The specimen was PBMCs. The J gene is TRBJ1-4, the V gene TRBV28; possibly TRBD1 for D (5 bases). This TCR came from a human donor in good health (CMV status not recorded). Some clones in this sample may be carry-over from other donors' samples. CDR3 amino acids: CASSRSNGGFIF. The CDR3 DNA sequence: TGTGCCAGCAGCCGATCTAACGGGGGATTTATTTTT.